The T cell receptor beta chain described here comes from a study of shared clonotypes between healthy human individuals. Every donor was a Caucasian adult from Nashville, Tennessee. The ends were cut back, 2 bases at V and 4 bases at J, with 15 bases in the middle. CDR3 length: 15 residues. CDR1 is GTSNPN, CDR2 SVGIG, per germline (reference sequence). Researchers sequenced unsorted PBMC DNA using ten immunoSEQ deep assay plates. Data came from immunoSEQ multiplex PCR; TCRdb stores just in-frame clones and leaves some out. The sample comprises about 480,000 clones, 79% of which are singletons, and 13% rests with the top ten. In regard to this clone: In the same sample, other DNA sequences code for this CDR3.

The V call is TRBV30, the J call TRBJ2-1; D gene ambiguous. This receptor was taken from a middle-aged woman in good health. Some clones in this sample may be carry-over from other donors' samples. Sample: PBMCs. CDR3 region: CAWSRSYSSYNEQFF. CDR3 DNA sequence: TGTGCCTGGAGTCGCTCATACAGCTCTTACAATGAGCAGTTCTTC.